This T cell receptor (beta chain) appears in the sequencing data of a study of beta chain features in type 1 diabetes. With 7 bases removed from V and 0 bases from J, the gap between germline ends came to 11 bases. This CDR3 region has 14 residues. CDR1 is SNHLY, CDR2 FYNNEI, per germline. Study-level results: Healthy donors had naive, central memory and Treg TCRB repertoires that appeared less similar than those seen among patients. Within each of all four CD4+ subsets, Type 1 diabetes patients had TCRB CDR3s that were moderately but significantly shorter. Individuals with type 1 diabetes displayed fewer insertions and more deletions at VDJ junctions.

This clone has just a few counts. Its specificity is not known. Since all of the isolated RNA was reverse transcribed, expressed TCRB transcripts were what got sequenced. Assay used: immunoSEQ multiplex PCR; TCRdb lists only in-frame clones, some missing. The table lists some 350,000 clones, 8.5% to 10% of them singletons, with less than 0.65% in the top ten. Sequenced sample: central memory CD4+ T cells from blood. The TCR sequence derives from a man aged 25 to 40 with type 1 diabetes. The chain joins TRBV2 to TRBJ2-3; no reliable D call. CDR3 residues: CASKLSTSTDTQYF. The CDR3 nucleotides read TGTGCCAGCAAGCTGTCTACTAGCACAGATACGCAGTATTTT.